This note documents a single T cell receptor beta chain sequence. The antigen it recognizes is unknown. The sample originates from a study of CXCR3-negative and CXCR3-positive naive CD8 T cells (dated by TCRdb to the late 2010s). Broadly, across the study: In total, approximately 150 million TRB reads were obtained, corresponding to roughly 1.5 +/- 0.3 million reads per library. The diversity and physicochemical repertoire analyses included about a dozen donors pooled from two independent experiments. For the TRBV-TRBJ cluster analysis, the naive subsets came from 5 donors, while the memory cells came from 3 donors.

From the cysteine through the phenylalanine, the CDR3 covers 15 amino acids. DNA is not on record. The germline V gene yields SGHRS for CDR1 and YFSETQ for CDR2. For each CD8+ T cell subset, flow sorting was done in triplicate, and 250,000 to 300,000 cells per subset went directly into RLT lysis buffer. Naive CD8+ T cells were defined stringently as CD45RO-CCR7+CD27+CD95- to exclude memory contaminants. Peripheral blood mononuclear cells were isolated from buffy coats using standard density gradient centrifugation. Naive CXCR3-negative and CXCR3-positive CD8+ T cells were flow-sorted on a FACSAria III. Total RNA was extracted from sorted cells with an RNeasy Mini Kit. TCRdb shows the sequencer as NextSeq 550. The Human TCR Profiling Kit (MiLaboratory) was used to prepare UMI-labeled 5' RACE TRB cDNA libraries. cDNA synthesis used the entire amount of extracted RNA, and PCR amplification then used the entire amount of cDNA produced. The libraries were made side by side, with each library going through the same number of PCR cycles. As for how the authors treated the data: With a minimum of two reads required per UMI, MIGEC and MiXCR pulled out about 50,000 +/- 10,000 unique UMI-labeled TRB cDNA molecules from each library. An average of roughly 40,000 +/- 10,000 functional in-frame TRB CDR3 nucleotide clonotypes without stop codons was found per library. After downsampling to 5000 UMI-labeled TRB molecules per sample, diversity metrics, including normalized Shannon-Wiener and Chao1, were computed in VDJtools. VDJtools was used to calculate clonotype-size-weighted physicochemical properties of the central five CDR3 residues, namely interaction energy, strength, volume and Kidera factor 4. The reads, reprocessed by TCRdb, yield one row per CDR3 protein sequence and no DNA. The V and J calls, along with clone size, are taken from TCRdb and not from the paper's own processing. The sample table on file contains some 120,000 distinct CDR3 sequences. The top ten hold 0.59% of the sample.

Study-wide findings and limitations: Because surface CD5, which is linked to self-reactivity in mice, was comparable between the naive subsets, TCR interaction strength was also inferred from TRB CDR3 physicochemical properties. Repertoire diversity was comparably high in both naive subsets but much lower in memory CD8+ T cells. Similar TRBV-TRBJ usage was shown by naive CXCR3-negative and CXCR3-positive cells from the same donor, whereas distinct patterns were shown by memory cells. TRB CDR3s from CXCR3-positive naive cells showed higher hydrophobicity (lower Kidera factor 4), lower energy, and higher strength and volume indices than CXCR3-negative naive cells. Freshly isolated PBMCs were used for most assays because CXCR3 expression partially decreased after cryopreservation.

This clonotype was sampled from a human donor in good health. Some clones in this sample may be carry-over from other donors' samples. Source material: naive CXCR3+ CD8+ T cells from blood. Per the publication, the cell subset or site label means: CD45RO-CCR7+CD27+CD95- naive CD8+ T cells expressing CXCR3 (TNR3+). The chain uses TRBV5-1 and TRBJ2-7; TCRdb calls TRBD2, which cannot be checked without DNA. The CDR3 amino acid sequence is: CASSQGLAGPYEQYF. The reference TRBV5-1 and TRBJ2-7 proteins fill in what lies around the CDR3, so the full variable domain reads KAGVTQTPRYLIKTRGQQVTLSCSPISGHRSVSWYQQTPGQGLQFLFEYFSETQRNKGNFPGRFSGRQFSNSRSEMNVSTLELGDSALYLCASSQGLAGPYEQYFGPGTRLTVT.